One T cell receptor (beta chain) is described in this entry. Other nucleotide sequences in the sample specify the same CDR3. The sample comes from a study of blood T cell repertoires in COVID-19. In the study overall: There were acute and convalescent COVID-19 samples, and they came from the United States, Italy and Spain.

The CDR3 consists of 15 residues. Germline V gene lookup returns CDR1 MGHRA and CDR2 YSYEKL. V was pared by 1 base and J by 3 bases, with 1 base of the junction left unmatched. Sequenced by immunoSEQ multiplex PCR; TCRdb stores in-frame clones only, minus some. The sample contains about 120,000 clones, 90% of which appear only once. This rearrangement joins TRBV4-1 to TRBJ2-3, with 10 bases that match TRBD2. This clonotype was sampled from a human donor with active COVID-19. The donor label of this sample is uncertain. The sequencing sample was made of peripheral blood. The CDR3 region is CASSQALAGTDTQYF. CDR3 nucleotides: TGCGCCAGCAGCCAAGCACTAGCGGGGACAGATACGCAGTATTTT.